Each of the 21 T cell receptor beta chains below was sequenced from the same sample in a study of cytomegalovirus exposure and HLA in healthy donors. The PCR employed 60 Vbeta primers together with 13 Jbeta primers. Here immunoSEQ multiplex PCR was the method, and the copy in TCRdb shows in-frame clones only, minus some. Of roughly 190,000 clones detected, about nine tenths appear once; the ten largest clones hold around 0.99%. The sample consisted of PBMCs. The receptors were gathered from a boy between 2 and 10 years old in good health and CMV-seronegative.

J is TRBJ1-5 and V is TRBV27, with 7 bases lining up with TRBD1. Germline V CDR1 and CDR2: MNHEY, SMNVEV (reference sequence). The CDR3 consists of 17 residues. V lost 0 bases and J lost 6; bases outside the gene matches: 11. CDR3 protein: CASSLSGLGQGGQPQHF. CDR3 sequence (DNA): TGTGCCAGCAGTTTATCAGGGCTCGGGCAGGGGGGTCAGCCCCAGCATTTT.

The chain carries TRBV11-1 and TRBJ1-6; weak D call: TRBD1 (5 bases). This CDR3 has 13 residues. Germline CDR1 SGHAT, CDR2 FQDESV (reference sequence). V was trimmed by 3 bases and J by 11 bases, leaving 11 bases between them. CDR3 DNA: TGTGCCAGCAGCTTTGGGAGGGGCCCACCCCTCCACTTT. This translates into CASSFGRGPPLHF. Using reference TRBV11-1 and TRBJ1-6 for the parts outside the CDR3, the full variable domain is EAEVAQSPRYKITEKSQAVAFWCDPISGHATLYWYRQILGQGPELLVQFQDESVVDDSQLPKDRFSAERLKGVDSTLKIQPAELGDSAMYLCASSFGRGPPLHFGNGTRLTVT.

V and J are TRBV11-2 and TRBJ2-7; 8 bases align to TRBD1. Germline CDR1 reads SGHAT; CDR2 reads FQNNGV. This CDR3 is 15 amino acids long. The J segment lost 3 bases and the V segment lost 1 base, leaving 5 bases of the junction unmatched. The CDR3 bases are TGTGCCAGCAGCTTAGGGACAGGGATCGTCTACGAGCAGTACTTC. The encoded protein is CASSLGTGIVYEQYF.

The chain combines TRBV30 with TRBJ2-5, with D perhaps matching TRBD2 (7 bases). Germline lookup yields CDR1 GTSNPN and CDR2 SVGIG (reference sequence). This CDR3 is 15 amino acids long. The V end lost 3 bases, the J end lost 4 bases, and 18 bases lay between the germline ends. CDR3 in DNA: TGTGCCTGGAGCTGGTGGGGGGGCCGGACAGAGACCCAGTACTTC. Protein product: CAWSWWGGRTETQYF.

The sample holds one count of this clone. This rearrangement joins TRBV5-6 to TRBJ2-3; D perhaps matches TRBD2 (6 bases). The V gene lost 0 bases and the J gene lost 5 bases, with 7 bases spanning the gap. This CDR3 comprises 13 residues. CDR1 and CDR2 from the germline V gene are SGHDT and YYEEEE. As DNA, the CDR3 is TGTGCCAGCAGCTTGGCGGGGGTAGATACGCAGTATTTT. This sequence encodes CASSLAGVDTQYF.

The V call is TRBV28, the J call TRBJ1-2; tentative D call: TRBD1 (5 bases). Per the germline V gene, CDR1 is MDHEN and CDR2 is SYDVKM. The CDR3 covers 13 residues. V dropped 5 bases and J dropped 8 bases, with 15 bases sitting between them. For the CDR3, the DNA is TGTGCCAGCAGTAGTGGACCGGGGGGGGGCTACACCTTC. Translation: CASSSGPGGGYTF.

The chain combines TRBV5-8 with TRBJ1-5, with D perhaps TRBD1 (5 bases). V lost 4 bases, J lost 7 bases, and 21 bases lay in between. CDR1 is SGHTS, CDR2 YDEGEE, per germline. This CDR3 is 16 amino acids long. CDR3 coding DNA: TGTGCCAGCAGCCGGACTACTCACCAGGGTGGCCAGCCCCAGCATTTT. It translates to CASSRTTHQGGQPQHF.

The V call is TRBV4-1, the J call TRBJ1-2, with D perhaps matching TRBD1 (6 bases). V was shortened by 4 bases and J by 3 bases, with 21 bases between the two germline ends. CDR3 length: 17 amino acids. In germline, CDR1 is MGHRA, CDR2 YSYEKL. The CDR3 here is CASSRGPLGAGDYGYTF. Here the CDR3 DNA reads TGCGCCAGCAGCCGAGGGCCGTTGGGAGCAGGGGACTATGGCTACACCTTC.

This chain connects TRBV2 to TRBJ2-7; perhaps TRBD1 as D (5 bases). The CDR3 is made up of 14 amino acids. Germline V lookup: CDR1 SNHLY, CDR2 FYNNEI. V was shortened by 4 bases and J by 6 bases, with 16 bases between the two germline ends. Here the CDR3 reads CASSALLRQREQYF. For the CDR3, the DNA is TGTGCCAGCAGTGCCTTGCTTCGACAGCGCGAGCAGTACTTC.

The V and J genes are TRBV30 and TRBJ1-1, with D possibly TRBD1 on 5 matching bases. The ends were cut back, 3 bases at V and 11 bases at J, with 16 bases in the middle. The CDR3 covers 12 residues. From germline, CDR1 is GTSNPN and CDR2 SVGIG (reference sequence). In DNA form, the CDR3 reads TGTGCCTGGAGCGACAGAGATGAGGAGGCTTTCTTT. Translated: CAWSDRDEEAFF.

This clone appeared once. The CDR3 sequence is CASSEDRDLQPQHF. The CDR3 DNA is TGCGCCAGCAGTGAGGACAGGGATCTTCAGCCCCAGCATTTT. This chain joins TRBV10-2 and TRBJ1-5; 7 nucleotides agree with TRBD1. The V gene's germline CDR1 is WSHSY and CDR2 SAAADI. There are 14 residues in the CDR3. J was trimmed by 6 bases and V by 2 bases; bases with no gene match: 4.

The J gene is TRBJ2-3, the V gene TRBV4-1; perhaps TRBD2 as D (6 bases). CDR3 length: 17 amino acids. Trimming removed 0 bases from V and 1 base from J, with 14 bases in between. Germline values: CDR1 MGHRA, CDR2 YSYEKL. CDR3 DNA sequence: TGCGCCAGCAGCCAAGATGGGGGGTCTCGGGGCACAGATACGCAGTATTTT. This sequence encodes CASSQDGGSRGTDTQYF.

The V call is TRBV30, the J call TRBJ2-1, with a possible D match to TRBD2 (6 bases). CDR3 size: 13 residues. Trimming cost V 3 bases and J 4 bases, with 10 bases left between them. Germline lookup yields CDR1 GTSNPN and CDR2 SVGIG (reference sequence). DNA for the CDR3: TGTGCCTGGAGGTGGGGGAGGTACAATGAGCAGTTCTTC. Translating it yields CAWRWGRYNEQFF. The whole variable domain, filled in from reference TRBV30 and TRBJ2-1, reads SQTIHQWPATLVQPVGSPLSLECTVEGTSNPNLYWYRQAAGRGLQLLFYSVGIGQISSEVPQNLSASRPQDRQFILSSKKLLLSDSGFYLCAWRWGRYNEQFFGPGTRLTVL.

To note about this clone: An end of the junction differs from the germline gene, which may be a read error. The chain couples TRBV7-9 to TRBJ1-2; D may be TRBD1 (5 bases). The CDR3 sequence is 12 residues long. CDR1 is SEHNR and CDR2 is FQNEAQ in the germline V gene (reference sequence). CDR3 protein: CSSSKSGNGYTF. The CDR3 DNA is TGTTCCAGCAGCAAGTCAGGGAATGGCTACACCTTC.

The chain combines TRBV5-5 with TRBJ2-3, with 8 bases aligning to TRBD2. V lost 6 bases to trimming and J lost 7 bases; unmatched junction nucleotides: 4. This CDR3 has 12 residues. Looked up from germline, CDR1 is SGHKS and CDR2 is YYEKEE (reference sequence). The CDR3, as DNA: TGTGCCAGCAAAGCGGGGGAAAATACGCAGTATTTT. It is translated as CASKAGENTQYF.

The chain carries TRBV4-2 and TRBJ2-7, with D tentatively TRBD1 (5 bases). V was shortened by 0 bases and J by 6 bases, with 15 bases between the two germline ends. Germline V gene data show CDR1 as LGHNA and CDR2 as YNFKEQ. This CDR3 region has 15 residues. CDR3 bases: TGTGCCAGCAGCCAAGAATCCAGGGCTATCAGCGAGCAGTACTTC. This gives the protein CASSQESRAISEQYF.

This clone appeared a single time. J is TRBJ1-5 and V is TRBV5-1; D is unresolved. Germline V CDR1 and CDR2: SGHRS, YFSETQ. The V and J ends lost 0 bases and 3 bases respectively, with 10 bases between them. The CDR3 totals 15 residues. The DNA for the CDR3 is TGCGCCAGCAGCTTGGAGGGAGACTACAATCAGCCCCAGCATTTT. As protein: CASSLEGDYNQPQHF.

The chain carries TRBV5-1 and TRBJ2-3; 9 bases agree with TRBD1. The ends lost 1 base at V and 0 bases at J; junction bases unmatched: 3. Per germline, CDR1 SGHRS and CDR2 YFSETQ. This CDR3 has 16 amino acids. Here the CDR3 reads CASSLRTGASTDTQYF. For the CDR3, the DNA is TGCGCCAGCAGCTTGCGGACAGGGGCCAGCACAGATACGCAGTATTTT.

This clone was seen more than once but under ten times. The chain carries TRBV6-5 and TRBJ1-5; D ambiguous. The CDR3 totals 14 residues. Germline assignment: CDR1 MNHEY and CDR2 SVGAGI. Trimming shortened V by 5 bases and J by 0 bases, and 8 bases separated the two germline ends. CDR3 bases: TGTGCCAGCAGTCCGCGCTCTAGCAATCAGCCCCAGCATTTT. It is translated as CASSPRSSNQPQHF.

This chain uses TRBV5-1 with TRBJ2-1; D is uncertain. The CDR3 runs 15 residues. V was cut by 7 bases and J by 6 bases, with 20 bases left in between. The V gene's germline CDR1 is SGHRS and CDR2 YFSETQ. This chain's CDR3 is CASSPRFDSPNEQFF. DNA for the CDR3: TGCGCCAGCTCTCCCCGCTTCGACTCCCCCAATGAGCAGTTCTTC. Using reference TRBV5-1 and TRBJ2-1 for the parts outside the CDR3, the full variable domain is KAGVTQTPRYLIKTRGQQVTLSCSPISGHRSVSWYQQTPGQGLQFLFEYFSETQRNKGNFPGRFSGRQFSNSRSEMNVSTLELGDSALYLCASSPRFDSPNEQFFGPGTRLTVL.

The chain is built from TRBV29-1 and TRBJ1-5; TRBD1 might be the D (6 bases). Looked up from germline, CDR1 is SQVTM and CDR2 is ANQGSEA. The CDR3 length is 13 residues. Trimming cost V 6 bases and J 1 base, with 10 bases left between them. The CDR3 is CSVTQGSNQPQHF. The CDR3 DNA reads as TGCAGCGTCACCCAGGGGAGCAATCAGCCCCAGCATTTT.